These T cell receptor beta chains were read from a single sample in a study of PD-1 blockade in classical Hodgkin lymphoma. The protocol was immunoSEQ multiplex PCR, while the TCRdb copy is restricted to in-frame clones and leaves out a portion. The sample records 40,000 or so clones, about three quarters being singletons. The material was peripheral blood mononuclear cells (PBMCs), obtained at baseline. All receptors come from a human donor with classical Hodgkin lymphoma. The CDR3 runs from the conserved cysteine through the conserved F or W. A D gene is named only where the DNA matches it firmly. The size entry is marked missing in some rows and otherwise reads once, few, many or a size class.

V gene: TRBV30
J gene: TRBJ2-2
clone size: NA
D gene: NA
CDR3 protein: CAWSGGIGTGELFF
CDR3 DNA: TGTGCCTGGAGTGGGGGGATTGGAACCGGGGAGCTGTTTTTT

V gene: TRBV7-9
J gene: TRBJ2-7
clone size: NA
D gene: TRBD1
CDR3 protein: CASSLASDRAEQYF
CDR3 DNA: TGTGCCAGCAGCTTAGCATCGGACAGGGCCGAGCAGTACTTC

V gene: TRBV7-3
J gene: TRBJ2-7
clone size: NA
D gene: TRBD2
CDR3 protein: CASSPREGYEQYF
CDR3 DNA: TGTGCCAGCAGCCCCCGGGAGGGATACGAGCAGTACTTC

V gene: TRBV18
J gene: TRBJ1-6
clone size: once
D gene: NA
CDR3 protein: CASSPGSGLNSPLHF
CDR3 DNA: TGTGCCAGCTCACCGGGCAGCGGGCTCAATTCACCCCTCCACTTT

V gene: TRBV9
J gene: TRBJ2-6
clone size: NA
D gene: NA
CDR3 protein: CASSVGFGQGNVLTF
CDR3 DNA: TGTGCCAGCAGCGTAGGGTTCGGGCAGGGGAACGTCCTGACTTTC

V gene: TRBV7-2
J gene: TRBJ2-4
clone size: NA
D gene: NA
CDR3 protein: CASSLRGGIQYF
CDR3 DNA: TGTGCCAGCAGCTTAAGAGGTGGCATTCAGTACTTC

V gene: TRBV4-3
J gene: TRBJ1-3
clone size: NA
D gene: NA
CDR3 protein: CASSQVEGNGYTIYF
CDR3 DNA: TGCGCCAGCAGCCAAGTAGAAGGGAATGGGTACACCATATATTTT

V gene: TRBV10-3
J gene: TRBJ2-5
clone size: NA
D gene: NA
CDR3 protein: CATGPTLVEETQYF
CDR3 DNA: TGTGCCACAGGACCCACACTGGTCGAGGAGACCCAGTACTTC

V gene: TRBV11-2
J gene: TRBJ2-3
clone size: NA
D gene: TRBD2
CDR3 protein: CASSLASGGHTDTQYF
CDR3 DNA: TGTGCCAGCAGCTTAGCTAGCGGGGGACACACAGATACGCAGTATTTT

V gene: TRBV10-2
J gene: TRBJ2-3
clone size: NA
D gene: NA
CDR3 protein: CASSWGSPTSTDTQYF
CDR3 DNA: TGCGCCAGCAGTTGGGGGTCTCCCACTAGCACAGATACGCAGTATTTT

V gene: TRBV7-9
J gene: TRBJ2-5
clone size: NA
D gene: NA
CDR3 protein: CASSLGQGEETQYF
CDR3 DNA: TGTGCCAGCAGCTTAGGCCAGGGTGAAGAGACCCAGTACTTC

V gene: TRBV5-4
J gene: TRBJ2-7
clone size: NA
D gene: NA
CDR3 protein: CASSLEGRAHEQYF
CDR3 DNA: TGTGCCAGCAGCTTGGAGGGCAGGGCCCACGAGCAGTACTTC

V gene: TRBV6-1
J gene: TRBJ1-2
clone size: NA
D gene: TRBD1
CDR3 protein: CASNIDRDRNGYTF
CDR3 DNA: TGTGCCAGCAATATAGACCGGGACAGAAATGGCTACACCTTC

V gene: TRBV4-2
J gene: TRBJ2-5
clone size: NA
D gene: TRBD2
CDR3 protein: CASSLSGGKETQYF
CDR3 DNA: TGTGCCAGCAGCCTTTCGGGAGGGAAAGAGACCCAGTACTTC

V gene: TRBV7-2
J gene: TRBJ2-1
clone size: NA
D gene: NA
CDR3 protein: CASSRSLTYEQFF
CDR3 DNA: TGTGCCAGCAGCCGAAGCCTGACGTATGAGCAGTTCTTC

V gene: TRBV18
J gene: TRBJ2-1
clone size: NA
D gene: TRBD2
CDR3 protein: CASSRGGPPLGEQFF
CDR3 DNA: TGTGCCAGCTCACGGGGGGGTCCCCCATTAGGGGAGCAGTTCTTC

V gene: TRBV7-2
J gene: TRBJ2-5
clone size: NA
D gene: NA
CDR3 protein: CASSTPRGIGGGLQETQYF
CDR3 DNA: TGTGCCAGCAGCACACCCAGGGGGATTGGCGGGGGCCTCCAAGAGACCCAGTACTTC

V gene: TRBV6-1
J gene: TRBJ2-3
clone size: NA
D gene: TRBD2
CDR3 protein: CASSEYPGLAITDTQYF
CDR3 DNA: TGTGCCAGCAGTGAGTATCCGGGACTAGCGATCACAGATACGCAGTATTTT

V gene: TRBV7-9
J gene: TRBJ2-5
clone size: NA
D gene: NA
CDR3 protein: CASSPPGRETQYF
CDR3 DNA: TGTGCCAGCAGCCCACCGGGCCGAGAGACCCAGTACTTC

V gene: TRBV19
J gene: TRBJ2-1
clone size: NA
D gene: NA
CDR3 protein: CASSERQAYNEQFF
CDR3 DNA: TGTGCCAGTAGTGAACGACAGGCGTACAATGAGCAGTTCTTC